This T cell receptor beta chain was identified during a study of T cells in Graves' hyperthyroidism and ophthalmopathy. Study context: Peripheral blood collection took place at initial diagnosis, before any treatment. Study observations and caveats: Ophthalmopathy prediction by the model preceded onset by a median about 6 months.

Concerning this clonotype: Antigen: not known.

Researchers amplified the TCR beta CDR3 regions from RNA transcripts. The TCR CDR3 first-round RT-PCR relied on the HTBI primer set. TCRdb fed the multiplex PCR reads into MiXCR, producing one record per CDR3 protein. The repertoire holds around 360,000 distinct CDR3 sequences, with 15% as singletons. Germline V gene data show CDR1 as MNHGY and CDR2 as SVAAGI. The CDR3 covers 15 residues. V dropped 3 bases and J dropped 2 bases, with 11 bases sitting between them. The sample was blood. The chain links TRBV6-9 to TRBJ2-1, with a possible D match to TRBD1 (6 bases). The receptor was isolated from a woman aged 60-75 years with Graves' ophthalmopathy. The CDR3 sequence: CASSYGRGPYNEQFF. The CDR3 region has the DNA TGTGCCAGCAGTTACGGCAGGGGACCCTACAATGAGCAGTTCTTC.